These 14 T cell receptor beta chains were sequenced from one sample in a study of blood T cell repertoires in COVID-19. TCRdb's copy holds only in-frame clones and misses some; the assay was immunoSEQ multiplex PCR. The sample includes some 87,000 clones, about 89% seen only once; the top ten take 17%. The specimen sequenced was peripheral blood. The receptors come from a human donor in a cohort sampled during active COVID-19.

The chain links TRBV10-3 to TRBJ2-1; 7 nucleotides align to TRBD1. Germline V gene sequence: CDR1 ENHRY, CDR2 SYGVKD. The CDR3 extends over 13 amino acids. The V gene end was trimmed by 1 base and the J gene end by 15 bases; junction bases not matched to a gene: 9. CDR3 protein: CAISELGGLHRFF. The CDR3, as DNA: TGTGCCATCAGTGAGTTAGGGGGCCTCCACAGGTTCTTC.

The chain has TRBV7-9 and TRBJ2-3; D might be TRBD2 (6 bases). The CDR3 is made up of 16 amino acids. Trimming cost V 2 bases and J 2 bases, with 14 bases left between them. Per the germline V gene, CDR1 is SEHNR and CDR2 is FQNEAQ (reference sequence). The CDR3 is CASSLYGRLDTDTQYF. For the CDR3, the DNA is TGTGCCAGCAGCTTATATGGGAGGCTCGACACAGATACGCAGTATTTT.

This chain uses TRBV7-9 with TRBJ1-3; D remains unclear. The CDR3 covers 14 residues. The V end lost 5 bases, the J end lost 1 base, and 9 bases lay between the germline ends. Germline values: CDR1 SEHNR, CDR2 FQNEAQ (reference sequence). This chain's CDR3 is CASSTQRSGNTIYF. CDR3 DNA sequence: TGTGCCAGCAGCACCCAGAGGTCTGGAAACACCATATATTTT.

The V and J genes are TRBV30 and TRBJ1-1; a weak D match, TRBD1 (6 bases). Trimming removed 4 bases from V and 13 bases from J, with 25 bases in between. Germline CDR1 is GTSNPN and CDR2 is SVGIG (reference sequence). This CDR3 region has 14 residues. Written as DNA, the CDR3 is TGTGCCTGGAACCAAGGGGGGGACCGGCGGGGAGGTTTCTTT. Its protein is CAWNQGGDRRGGFF. The full variable domain, rest sourced from reference TRBV30 and TRBJ1-1, is SQTIHQWPATLVQPVGSPLSLECTVEGTSNPNLYWYRQAAGRGLQLLFYSVGIGQISSEVPQNLSASRPQDRQFILSSKKLLLSDSGFYLCAWNQGGDRRGGFFGQGTRLTVV.

This rearrangement joins TRBV27 to TRBJ2-7, with 9 bases matching TRBD1. The V segment lost 5 bases and the J segment 4 bases; nucleotides outside the gene matches: 12. The CDR3 spans 16 residues. Germline V gene sequence: CDR1 MNHEY, CDR2 SMNVEV (reference sequence). In nucleotides, the CDR3 is TGTGCCAGCAGTCCTACCCCCGGGACAGGGATATACGAGCAGTACTTC. Translating it yields CASSPTPGTGIYEQYF.

The chain is built from TRBV5-5 and TRBJ2-7; TRBD1 is a possible D gene (6 bases). V dropped 5 bases and J dropped 1 base, with 16 bases sitting between them. Germline V CDR1 and CDR2: SGHKS, YYEKEE (reference sequence). The CDR3 spans 15 residues. The CDR3 sequence: CASSTDDRTSYEQYF. In nucleotides, the CDR3 is TGTGCCAGCAGTACCGACGACAGGACATCCTACGAGCAGTACTTC.

The rearrangement joins TRBV14 to TRBJ2-7; D remains ambiguous. This CDR3 is built from 13 residues. Germline-derived CDR1 and CDR2 are SGHDN and FVKESK. Trimming removed 0 bases from V and 3 bases from J, with 6 bases in between. CDR3 DNA: TGTGCCAGCAGCCAAGAGAGTGTCTACGAGCAGTACTTC. Protein: CASSQESVYEQYF.

The chain couples TRBV7-3 to TRBJ1-2, with D perhaps TRBD1 (5 bases). The V gene's germline CDR1 is SGHTA and CDR2 FQGTGA. V lost 5 bases, J lost 4 bases, and 11 bases lay in between. The CDR3 runs to 13 residues. The CDR3 DNA follows: TGTGCCAGCAGCGCCAGGGATTCCTATGGCTACACCTTC. Protein: CASSARDSYGYTF.

The rearrangement links TRBV30 to TRBJ2-7; maybe TRBD1 (6 bases). Germline loops: CDR1 GTSNPN, CDR2 SVGIG (reference sequence). Trimming stripped 2 bases from V and 0 bases from J, with 17 bases between. The CDR3 runs 16 residues. CDR3 sequence (DNA): TGTGCCTGGAGTTGGTCCGACAGGAGAAGCTCCTACGAGCAGTACTTC. It specifies CAWSWSDRRSSYEQYF.

This clone was counted a single time. This sequence joins TRBV19 and TRBJ2-7; 7 positions match TRBD1. CDR1 is LNHDA, CDR2 SQIVND, per germline (reference sequence). This CDR3 is built from 17 residues. The V segment lost 3 bases and the J segment 2 bases; nucleotides outside the gene matches: 13. This chain's CDR3 is CASSISLGQTRAYEQYF. In DNA form, the CDR3 reads TGTGCCAGTAGTATCTCCCTGGGACAGACTCGCGCCTACGAGCAGTACTTC. The variable domain in full, completed from reference TRBV19 and TRBJ2-7, reads DGGITQSPKYLFRKEGQNVTLSCEQNLNHDAMYWYRQDPGQGLRLIYYSQIVNDFQKGDIAEGYSVSREKKESFPLTVTSAQKNPTAFYLCASSISLGQTRAYEQYFGPGTRLTVT.

Comment on this clone: In the same sample, other DNA sequences code for this CDR3. The chain couples TRBV4-1 to TRBJ1-5; weak D call: TRBD1 (5 bases). With 0 bases removed from V and 2 bases from J, the gap between germline ends came to 11 bases. Germline V lookup: CDR1 MGHRA, CDR2 YSYEKL. CDR3 length: 16 amino acids. CDR3 DNA: TGCGCCAGCAGCCAAGATGGGGGGATAGGCAATCAGCCCCAGCATTTT. It is translated as CASSQDGGIGNQPQHF.

This chain links TRBV19 with TRBJ2-7; weak D call: TRBD1 (5 bases). Trimming stripped 5 bases from V and 3 bases from J, with 14 bases between. The CDR3 runs 14 residues. Germline CDR1 reads LNHDA; CDR2 reads SQIVND (reference sequence). The CDR3 nucleotides read TGTGCCAGTAGTGACAGATTTAGATTCTACGAGCAGTACTTC. It is translated as CASSDRFRFYEQYF.

The rearrangement joins TRBV24-1 to TRBJ2-3; 15 bases line up with TRBD2. J was trimmed by 0 bases and V by 2 bases; bases with no gene match: 2. CDR1 is KGHDR and CDR2 is SFDVKD in the germline V gene. The CDR3 has 18 residues. CDR3 amino acids: CATSDSGLAGGSTDTQYF. CDR3 coding DNA: TGTGCCACCAGTGATTCGGGACTAGCGGGGGGAAGCACAGATACGCAGTATTTT.

The chain uses TRBV6-5 and TRBJ2-3; 8 nucleotides agree with TRBD2. Germline CDR1 reads MNHEY; CDR2 reads SVGAGI. V was clipped by 5 bases and J by 4 bases; unmatched bases: 8. CDR3 length: 15 amino acids. CDR3 in DNA: TGTGCCAGCAGTCCGGGACTAGTCGGGCCAGATACGCAGTATTTT. Protein product: CASSPGLVGPDTQYF.